What follows is one T cell receptor beta chain and its context. Repertoires were generated with immunoSEQ multiplex PCR, while TCRdb's copy carries only in-frame clones and drops some. In the table there are a few thousand clones, about 45% of which are singletons. The record originates from a study of CXCR4 blockade with PD-1 therapy in pancreatic cancer. The CDR3 spans 16 residues. V was shortened by 1 base and J by 5 bases, with 15 bases between the two germline ends. Germline-derived CDR1 and CDR2 are LNHDA and SQIVND (reference sequence). The receptor was derived from a human donor with pancreatic ductal adenocarcinoma. J is TRBJ2-1 and V is TRBV19; D gene uncertain. Sequenced input: tumor tissue. The CDR3 is CASSIVFARTDNEQFF. The DNA for the CDR3 is TGTGCCAGTAGTATAGTATTCGCCCGAACTGACAATGAGCAGTTCTTC.